This T cell receptor (beta chain) originates from a study of shared clonotypes between healthy human individuals. Sequencing used immunoSEQ multiplex PCR; TCRdb keeps in-frame clones, though not all of them. This table has hundreds of thousands of clones, 95% to 96% appearing once. This CDR3 comprises 16 residues. CD45RO negativity and positive selection for CCR7 defined naive CD8 cells, a population that excluded terminally differentiated effector memory CD45RA+ cells. The donor population consisted of healthy HIV-negative adults with no recent acute infections or vaccinations. The chain carries TRBV21-1 and TRBJ2-7; the table's D call, TRBD2, was not checked against the DNA. TRBV21-1 is flagged as a pseudogene. Sequencing was carried out using naive CD8+ T cells sorted from blood. The TCR was taken from a woman aged 30 to 39 in good health. CDR3: CASSKAELAGAYEQYF. CDR3 coding DNA: TGTGCCAGCAGCAAAGCTGAGCTAGCGGGGGCCTACGAGCAGTACTTC.